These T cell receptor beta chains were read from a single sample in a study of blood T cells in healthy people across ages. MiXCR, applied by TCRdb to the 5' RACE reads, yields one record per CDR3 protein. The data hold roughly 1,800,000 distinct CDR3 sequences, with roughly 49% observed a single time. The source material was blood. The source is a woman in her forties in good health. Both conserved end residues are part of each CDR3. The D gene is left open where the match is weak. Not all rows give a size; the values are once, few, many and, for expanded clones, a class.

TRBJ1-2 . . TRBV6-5 TGTGCCAGCAGTTACACGGCCCTCTATGGCTACACCTTC CASSYTALYGYTF
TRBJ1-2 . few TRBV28 TGTGCCAGCAGTTTAAGATTGGGGGGCTATGGCTACACCTTC CASSLRLGGYGYTF
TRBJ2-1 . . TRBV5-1 TGCGCCAGCAGCTTGAACGGGGGCCCTTACAATGAGCAGTTCTTC CASSLNGGPYNEQFF
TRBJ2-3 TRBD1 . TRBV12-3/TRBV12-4 TGTGCCAGCCTAGCCCACAGGGGGCGGGGAGATACGCAGTATTTT CASLAHRGRGDTQYF
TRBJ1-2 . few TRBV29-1 TGCAGCGTTGCAGACGGAGGCTATGGCTACACCTTC CSVADGGYGYTF
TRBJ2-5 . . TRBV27 TGTGCCAGCAGTTTCTGGGGTATTGGAGAGACCCAGTACTTC CASSFWGIGETQYF
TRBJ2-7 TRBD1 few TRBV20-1 TGCAGTGCCTCACAGGGGGAATCCTACGAGCAGTACTTC CSASQGESYEQYF
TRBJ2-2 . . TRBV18 TGTGCCAGCTCACCATTACTGCGGGATTTCACCGGGGAGCTGTTTTTT CASSPLLRDFTGELFF
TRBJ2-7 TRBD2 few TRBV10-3 TGTGCCATCACCCCACTGAGCGGGGAGGACGAGCAGTACTTC CAITPLSGEDEQYF
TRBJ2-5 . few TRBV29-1 TGCAGCGTTGGGACAGCCCAAGAGACCCAGTACTTC CSVGTAQETQYF
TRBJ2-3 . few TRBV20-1 TGCAGTGCTAGCCGCTTAGGGGAAAGGTCAGATACGCAGTATTTT CSASRLGERSDTQYF
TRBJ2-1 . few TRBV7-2 TGTGCCAGCAGCTTAGTAGGGGCAGGGGCGGACAATGAGCAGTTCTTC CASSLVGAGADNEQFF
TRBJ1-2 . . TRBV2 TGTGCCAGCACACAACGCGGATATAACTATGGCTACACCTTC CASTQRGYNYGYTF
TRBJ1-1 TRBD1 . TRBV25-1 TGTGCCAGCAGTGAACCCGTGGGACAGGGCAACACTGAAGCTTTCTTT CASSEPVGQGNTEAFF
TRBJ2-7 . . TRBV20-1 TGCAGTGCTAGGGAATCCGGGACCCTGGGATTTAAGAGCTCCTACGAGCAGTACTTC CSARESGTLGFKSSYEQYF
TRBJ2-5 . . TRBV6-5 TGTGCCAGCAGTTACGATCCAGCTCAAGAGACCCAGTACTTC CASSYDPAQETQYF
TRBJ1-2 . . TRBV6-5 TGTGCCAGCAGACTGGCCACAGGGAGGATTGATGGCTACACCTTC CASRLATGRIDGYTF
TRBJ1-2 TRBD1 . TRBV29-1 TGCAGCGTTGGTCGCGGACAGGGGGCGTCGGGCTACACCTTC CSVGRGQGASGYTF
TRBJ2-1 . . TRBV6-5 TGTGCCAGCAGTTACATTCGGGCCGCCTCCTACAATGAGCGGTTCTTC CASSYIRAASYNERFF
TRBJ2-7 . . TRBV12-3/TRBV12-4 TGTGCCAGCAGTCTGACCGCCACAGGGACCGAGCAGTACTTC CASSLTATGTEQYF
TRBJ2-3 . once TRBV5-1 TGCGCCAGCAGCCCGGGCGACCAGACAGATACGCAGTATTTT CASSPGDQTDTQYF
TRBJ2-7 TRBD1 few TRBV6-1 TGTGCCAACAAACAGGGGGTCGGGTTCCACGAGCAGTACTTC CANKQGVGFHEQYF
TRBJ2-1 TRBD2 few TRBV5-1 TGCGCCAGCAGCTGGGGACTAGCGCACAATGAGCAGTTCTTC CASSWGLAHNEQFF
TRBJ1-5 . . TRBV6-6 TGTGCCAGCAGTCCCTACAGGGATAGTCAGCCCCAGCATTTT CASSPYRDSQPQHF
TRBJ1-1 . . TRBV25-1 TGTGCCAGCAGTGAATTAGCAGCAGGGCACACTGAAGCTTTCTTT CASSELAAGHTEAFF
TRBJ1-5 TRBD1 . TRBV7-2 TGTGCCAGCAGCCAAGAGGCGCAGGGGGTACAGCATTTT CASSQEAQGVQHF
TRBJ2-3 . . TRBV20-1 TGCAGTGCTACGGGACGGGGCACAGATACGCAGTATTTT CSATGRGTDTQYF
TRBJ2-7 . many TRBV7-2 TGTGCCAGCAGCTTCTCAGGGGTAGAGCAGTACTTC CASSFSGVEQYF
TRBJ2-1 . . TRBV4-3 TGCGCCAGCAGCCAAGAGGCACTAGACGGTCATGAGCAGTTCTTC CASSQEALDGHEQFF
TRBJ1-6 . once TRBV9 TGTGCCAGCAGCGTAGATGAGGGTCCCTATAATTCACCCCTCCACTTT CASSVDEGPYNSPLHF
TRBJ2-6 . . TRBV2 TGTGCCAGCAGTGTCCTGGCGACTGGGGCCAACGTCCTGACTTTC CASSVLATGANVLTF
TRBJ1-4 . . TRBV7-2 TGTGCCAGCAGCCTGGAATGGGGAAGCGGTGAAAAACTGTTTTTT CASSLEWGSGEKLFF
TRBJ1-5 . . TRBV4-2 TGTGCCAGCAGCCAAGAGGGGAATCGAAATCAGCCCCAGCATTTT CASSQEGNRNQPQHF
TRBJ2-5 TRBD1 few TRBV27 TGTGCCAGCAGCAAGACAGGGGGGATGGGAGAGACCCAGTACTTC CASSKTGGMGETQYF
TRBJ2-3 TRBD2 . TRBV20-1 TGCAGTGCTGGACTAGCGGGGGACTATCTCACAGATACGCAGTATTTT CSAGLAGDYLTDTQYF
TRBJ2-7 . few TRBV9 TGTGCCAGCAGCCCAGAATCCAGGGGCGACGAGCAGTACTTC CASSPESRGDEQYF
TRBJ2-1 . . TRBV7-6 TGTGCCAGCAGCTTGACAGGTCTGGAGGAGCAGTTCTTC CASSLTGLEEQFF